The source of this T cell receptor (beta chain) is a study of beta chain features in type 1 diabetes. This clone occurred a few times. The CDR3 spans 13 residues. V lost 1 base and J lost 6, with 9 bases in between. The germline V gene has CDR1 MDHEN and CDR2 SYDVKM. Every isolated RNA sample was fully reverse transcribed, so sequencing captured expressed TCRB transcripts. Libraries were prepared by immunoSEQ multiplex PCR; TCRdb keeps only in-frame clonotypes and omits some of them. The profile shows a few hundred thousand clones, under 13% of them singletons. The sample taken for sequencing was central memory CD4+ T cells from blood. The gene calls are TRBV28 and TRBJ1-1; weak D call: TRBD1 (6 bases). This TCR was recovered from a man between 18 and 35 years old in good health. CDR3 sequence (DNA): TGTGCCAGCAGTTTATCAGGGGTGCCTGAAGCTTTCTTT. Residues: CASSLSGVPEAFF. The complete variable domain, with remaining parts taken from reference TRBV28 and TRBJ1-1, reads DVKVTQSSRYLVKRTGEKVFLECVQDMDHENMFWYRQDPGLGLRLIYFSYDVKMKEKGDIPEGYSVSREKKERFSLILESASTNQTSMYLCASSLSGVPEAFFGQGTRLTVV.